The T cell receptor beta chain under discussion was sequenced for a study of blood T cell repertoires in COVID-19 (dated by TCRdb to 2019 to 2021). For the wider study: Collaborator samples came from the United States, Italy and Spain and covered acute and convalescent phases of COVID-19. The material from the prospective study consisted of cDNA or gDNA derived from T cells, B-cell-depleted T cells, or PBMCs. Subjects who had been exposed to COVID-19, were actively infected with it, or had recovered from it provided the deeply sampled blood TCRbeta repertoires that made up the dataset. The repertoires were released in a freely available public database meant as a resource for research on the immune response to SARS-CoV-2. The samples were drawn from two sources: the first 160 participants of the ongoing ImmuneRACE study, and fewer than 1,500 subjects contributed by 6 global collaborators. A de-identified subject ID, COVID-19 status, age in years and sex were almost always included in the sample metadata. Where available, HLA class I and class II types were obtained from metadata supplied by the sample provider rather than from assay-based typing. Study-wide conclusions, independent of this receptor: The quantity of clinical and demographic metadata differed by source and by participant and was supplied without curation.

Remarks on this clone: What antigen it recognizes has not been identified. No base quality values were provided; no much bigger clone lies one nucleotide off.

Whole blood was collected in K2EDTA tubes by collaborating institutions according to the institutions' own protocols. Collaborator samples were shipped for TCRbeta analysis as frozen whole blood, isolated PBMCs, or DNA extracted from either sample type. The germline ends are 22 bases apart after V is trimmed by 5 bases and J by 2 bases. CDR1 and CDR2, looked up from the germline V gene, are MDHEN and SYDVKM. Spanning cysteine to phenylalanine, the CDR3 consists of 17 amino acids. The DNA shown is the 51-base CDR3, in frame from base 1. The immunoSEQ Assay, a bias-controlled multiplex PCR, was used to amplify TCRbeta CDR3 regions from genomic DNA. From the authors' description of their analysis: The number of nucleated cells in each sample was estimated by amplification of reference gene primers within the assay. To quantify the absolute abundance of each unique TCRbeta CDR3 rearrangement, sequence reads were collapsed and filtered. For each sample, productive Simpson clonality was calculated by taking the square root of Simpson's diversity index across productive rearrangements. TCRdb obtained this table from immuneACCESS and retained in-frame rearrangements with V and J assigned. These tables miss some clones; where compared with another copy, unresolved V genes account for less than half of the shortfall, and the remainder is unexplained. The V and J calls and clone size are taken from that table; D and trimming were inferred from the DNA. For this sample there are tens of thousands of clones; roughly 88% appear just once. Together, the top ten hold more than 5.5% of the sample.

Sequenced sample: peripheral blood. The TCR sequence derives from a man between 65 and 85 years old with acute or convalescent COVID-19. The sequence is built from TRBV28 and TRBJ2-7; the D gene is perhaps TRBD1, from 5 matching bases. The CDR3 corresponds to CASSPIPLGPYPYEQYF. The DNA sequence reads TGTGCCAGCAGTCCTATCCCTTTGGGGCCTTACCCCTACGAGCAGTACTTC.